The rows below give T cell receptor beta chains drawn from one sample of a study of PD-1 blockade in classical Hodgkin lymphoma. This table comes from immunoSEQ multiplex PCR, and its TCRdb copy is limited to in-frame clones, with some not included. Altogether 30,000 to 35,000 clones are present, 75% to 95% being singletons, with the ten largest covering around 0.21%. The sequenced sample was CD4+ T cells from blood, obtained at baseline. These receptors all stem from a human donor with classical Hodgkin lymphoma. CDR3s leave out the opening cysteine and the closing phenylalanine or tryptophan.

>TRBV7-3|TRBJ1-1
ASSLQGAETEAF
>TRBV2|TRBJ1-1
ASNFLIPGTEAF
>TRBV5-1|TRBJ2-3
ASSLELAGGGDTQY
>TRBV19|TRBJ1-3
ATGQGAGNTIY
>TRBV27|TRBJ2-2
ASSPGLADLTGELF
>TRBV7-6|TRBJ2-1
ASSSKALGTNEQF
>TRBV7-3|TRBJ2-2
ASSFLAGANTGELF
>TRBV2|TRBJ2-7
ASRLLAGGTYEQY
>TRBV7-9|TRBJ2-3
ASSLKPGGTHGPDTQY
>TRBV19|TRBJ1-2
ASRSGGADYGYT